These 21 T cell receptor beta chains originate from one sample sequenced in a study of blood T cell repertoires in COVID-19. Assay: immunoSEQ multiplex PCR; the TCRdb copy retains only in-frame clones and omits some. The table shows approximately 88,000 clones, with about 78% occurring only once. Sequencing input: peripheral blood. Source of these receptors: a man aged 50-59 years who had recovered from COVID-19.

DNA of the CDR3: TGTGCCAGCAGCTTAAGGGGGATCCCCGAGCAGTACTTC. Protein product: CASSLRGIPEQYF. The V and J genes are TRBV7-9 and TRBJ2-7; maybe TRBD1 (6 bases). In germline, CDR1 is SEHNR, CDR2 FQNEAQ (reference sequence). Trimming removed 2 bases from V and 6 bases from J, with 11 bases in between. There are 13 residues in the CDR3.

The chain recombines TRBV6-5 with TRBJ1-1; D gene uncertain. V lost 3 bases and J lost 1, with 9 bases in between. The germline gives CDR1 MNHEY, CDR2 SVGAGI. This CDR3 is built from 14 residues. The CDR3 loop is CASSYSTENTEAFF. CDR3 coding DNA: TGTGCCAGCAGTTATAGTACAGAGAACACTGAAGCTTTCTTT.

The chain carries TRBV27 and TRBJ1-2; possible D gene TRBD1, 6 bases. CDR1 is MNHEY and CDR2 is SMNVEV in the germline V gene (reference sequence). The CDR3 consists of 14 residues. V gave up 6 bases and J gave up 4 bases, with 15 bases separating them. The CDR3 region is CASRLLTGPYGYTF. CDR3 bases: TGTGCCAGCAGATTACTGACAGGCCCCTATGGCTACACCTTC.

V usage is TRBV6-6 and J usage is TRBJ2-7; D possibly corresponds to TRBD2 (5 bases). V lost 0 bases and J 5 bases, leaving 8 bases between the germline ends. The CDR3 spans 13 residues. Germline CDR1 is MNHNY and CDR2 is SVGAGI (reference sequence). The CDR3 is CASSYSIGDEQYF. The CDR3, as DNA: TGTGCCAGCAGTTACTCGATCGGGGACGAGCAGTACTTC.

Worth noting for this clone: Mismatch with germline at one junction end may stem from a read error. The CDR3 DNA is TGCGCCAGTAGCTCGGGGACTAACTACAATGAGCAGTTCTTC. Protein product: CASSSGTNYNEQFF. The chain recombines TRBV5-1 with TRBJ2-1; 7 nucleotides align to TRBD2. The length of the CDR3 is 14 residues. The germline V gene encodes CDR1 SGHRS and CDR2 YFSETQ.

Written as DNA, the CDR3 is TGTGCCAGCAGCCCCCGGACAATTGAAAAACTGTTTTTT. Translated, it gives CASSPRTIEKLFF. The chain employs TRBV3-1 (or the pseudogene TRBV3-2) and TRBJ1-4; D might be TRBD1 (5 bases). Germline CDR1 is LGHDT and CDR2 is YNNKEL (reference sequence). There are 13 residues in the CDR3. V was shortened by 4 bases and J by 7 bases, with 10 bases between the two germline ends.

The rearrangement uses TRBV6-2 or TRBV6-3 and TRBJ1-5, with 9 bases that match TRBD1. From germline, CDR1 is MNHEY and CDR2 SVGEGT. J gave up 2 bases and V 4 bases, and 6 bases lay outside the gene matches. The CDR3 is 16 amino acids. CDR3 DNA: TGTGCCAGCAGTTGGGACAGGGCTTGGGGCAATCAGCCCCAGCATTTT. It specifies CASSWDRAWGNQPQHF.

The V gene is TRBV29-1, the J gene TRBJ1-2; no firm D call. The germline V gene has CDR1 SQVTM and CDR2 ANQGSEA. V was cut by 3 bases and J by 8 bases, with 10 bases left in between. The length of the CDR3 is 11 residues. The CDR3 DNA is TGCAGCGTTGACTACAGTAGGGGCTACACCTTC. Amino acid sequence: CSVDYSRGYTF. The entire variable domain, with the rest obtained from reference TRBV29-1 and TRBJ1-2, is as follows: SAVISQKPSRDICQRGTSLTIQCQVDSQVTMMFWYRQQPGQSLTLIATANQGSEATYESGFVIDKFPISRPNLTFSTLTVSNMSPEDSSIYLCSVDYSRGYTFGSGTRLTVV.

This clone has just a few counts. The CDR3 nucleotides read TGTGCCAGCAGCCAAGGATGGGTCAGGGGACCTTTAGGCTACACCTTC. It yields the protein CASSQGWVRGPLGYTF. The rearrangement joins TRBV4-2 to TRBJ1-2, with D possibly matching TRBD1 (6 bases). Trimming pared 1 base from V and 8 bases from J, leaving 20 bases between. This CDR3 contains 16 residues. From germline, CDR1 is LGHNA and CDR2 YNFKEQ.

The genes are TRBV7-9 and TRBJ1-5; maybe TRBD1 (5 bases). From germline, CDR1 is SEHNR and CDR2 FQNEAQ (reference sequence). Trimming took 5 bases from V and 5 from J, leaving 25 bases between them. This CDR3 is built from 18 residues. The CDR3 sequence: CASSHAGSGVGVHQPQHF. The CDR3 DNA is TGTGCCAGCAGCCACGCCGGGAGTGGGGTAGGGGTACATCAGCCCCAGCATTTT.

J is TRBJ1-3 and V is TRBV13; the D is unclear. The length of the CDR3 is 15 residues. V was cut by 2 bases and J by 0 bases, with 8 bases left in between. The germline gives CDR1 PRHDT, CDR2 FYEKMQ (reference sequence). For the CDR3, the DNA is TGTGCCAGCAGCTTAAAAGCCTACTCTGGAAACACCATATATTTT. Translated: CASSLKAYSGNTIYF.

V is TRBV28 and J is TRBJ1-3; no clear D. Per the germline V gene, CDR1 is MDHEN and CDR2 is SYDVKM. The CDR3 has 16 residues. V was clipped by 4 bases and J by 0 bases, with 13 bases between them. This CDR3 reads CASSSDLYSSGNTIYF. CDR3 nucleotides: TGTGCCAGCAGTTCAGACTTGTATAGCTCTGGAAACACCATATATTTT.

The chain combines TRBV19 with TRBJ2-1; D uncertain. The CDR3 spans 14 residues. The V end was cut by 5 bases, the J end by 4 bases, with 12 bases between. Germline V CDR1 and CDR2: LNHDA, SQIVND (reference sequence). The chain's CDR3 is CASSPQTHYNEQFF. The CDR3 region has the DNA TGTGCCAGTAGTCCGCAGACACATTACAATGAGCAGTTCTTC.

The genes are TRBV6-5 and TRBJ1-1; the D gene is possibly TRBD1 (6 bases). The CDR3 runs 14 residues. In germline, CDR1 is MNHEY, CDR2 SVGAGI. Trimming took off 5 bases at V and 0 bases at J, with 10 bases between the two ends. Written as DNA, the CDR3 is TGTGCCAGCAGTCCACAGGGTATGAACACTGAAGCTTTCTTT. Its protein is CASSPQGMNTEAFF.

The chain recombines TRBV5-1 with TRBJ2-1; possible D gene TRBD1, 6 bases. Germline CDR1 SGHRS, CDR2 YFSETQ. CDR3 length equals 15 residues. The germline V and J ends were trimmed by 2 bases and 6 bases, with 15 bases remaining between them. The CDR3, as DNA: TGCGCCAGCAGCTTTGGGACAAAGCAAAGCAATGAGCAGTTCTTC. Translated: CASSFGTKQSNEQFF.

V usage is TRBV7-2 and J usage is TRBJ1-6, with D unresolved. This CDR3 contains 16 residues. From germline, CDR1 is SGHTA and CDR2 FQGNSA. Deletions cut 0 bases from V and 0 bases from J, with 6 bases between. The CDR3 nucleotides read TGTGCCAGCAGCTTAGCGTCGAGCTCCTATAATTCACCCCTCCACTTT. Translating gives CASSLASSSYNSPLHF. The variable domain in full, with the rest retrieved from reference TRBV7-2 and TRBJ1-6, is GAGVSQSPSNKVTEKGKDVELRCDPISGHTALYWYRQSLGQGLEFLIYFQGNSAPDKSGLPSDRFSAERTGGSVSTLTIQRTQQEDSAVYLCASSLASSSYNSPLHFGNGTRLTVT.

This clone was seen a handful of times. The chain recombines TRBV28 with TRBJ1-5; the match to TRBD1 covers 11 bases. The CDR3 has 17 residues. Germline V gene sequence: CDR1 MDHEN, CDR2 SYDVKM. V lost 6 bases, J lost 4 bases, and 11 bases stayed unmatched. As DNA, the CDR3 is TGTGCCAGCAGCCGGACAGGGGGCCCGGAAAGGAATCAGCCCCAGCATTTT. It translates to CASSRTGGPERNQPQHF.

The V call is TRBV29-1, the J call TRBJ2-5, with 13 bases fitting TRBD2. Losses at the gene ends were 5 bases for V and 1 base for J; bases not matched to a gene: 19. This CDR3 has 20 residues. From germline, CDR1 is SQVTM and CDR2 ANQGSEA. The CDR3 loop is CSVQRDTRTSGRRAQETQYF. The DNA for the CDR3 is TGCAGCGTTCAACGGGATACTAGGACTAGCGGGAGAAGGGCCCAAGAGACCCAGTACTTC.

This sequence joins TRBV18 and TRBJ2-5; TRBD1 might be the D (6 bases). The V end lost 4 bases, the J end lost 0 bases, and 12 bases lay between the germline ends. This CDR3 spans 15 amino acids. Germline assignment: CDR1 KGHSH and CDR2 LQKENI. CDR3 amino acids: CASSRLSGDQETQYF. CDR3 DNA sequence: TGTGCCAGCTCACGTCTCTCAGGGGACCAAGAGACCCAGTACTTC.

The chain carries TRBV20-1 and TRBJ1-5; D perhaps matches TRBD1 (6 bases). Germline loops: CDR1 DFQATT, CDR2 SNEGSKA (reference sequence). The CDR3 runs 14 residues. V was cut by 3 bases and J by 1 base, with 10 bases left in between. The CDR3 protein is CSASRGGSNQPQHF. CDR3 nucleotide sequence: TGCAGTGCTAGTCGAGGGGGAAGCAATCAGCCCCAGCATTTT.

This chain uses TRBV7-3 with TRBJ2-1, with D possibly TRBD2 on 5 matching bases. This CDR3 contains 15 residues. Germline values: CDR1 SGHTA, CDR2 FQGTGA. The V and J ends lost 5 bases and 3 bases respectively, with 14 bases between them. The CDR3 sequence: CASSPGSLSYNEQFF. CDR3 DNA: TGTGCCAGCAGCCCGGGAAGCCTGAGCTACAATGAGCAGTTCTTC.